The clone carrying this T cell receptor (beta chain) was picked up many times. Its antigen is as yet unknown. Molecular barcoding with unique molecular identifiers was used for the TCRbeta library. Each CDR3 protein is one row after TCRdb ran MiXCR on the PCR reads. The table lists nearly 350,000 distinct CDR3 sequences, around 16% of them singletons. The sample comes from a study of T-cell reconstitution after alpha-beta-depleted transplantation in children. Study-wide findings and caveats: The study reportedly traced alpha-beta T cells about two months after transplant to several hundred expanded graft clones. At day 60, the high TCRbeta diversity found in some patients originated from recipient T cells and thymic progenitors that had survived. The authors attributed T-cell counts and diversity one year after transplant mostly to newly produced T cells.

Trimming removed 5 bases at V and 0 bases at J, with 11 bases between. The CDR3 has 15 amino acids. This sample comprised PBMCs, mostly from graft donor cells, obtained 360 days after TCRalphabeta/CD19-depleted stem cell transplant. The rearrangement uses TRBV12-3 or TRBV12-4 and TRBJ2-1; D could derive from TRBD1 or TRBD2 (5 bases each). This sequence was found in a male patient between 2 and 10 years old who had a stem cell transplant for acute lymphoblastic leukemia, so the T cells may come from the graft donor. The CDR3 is CASSPGGSSYNEQFF. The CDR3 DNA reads TGTGCCAGCAGTCCTGGGGGAAGCTCCTACAATGAGCAGTTCTTC.